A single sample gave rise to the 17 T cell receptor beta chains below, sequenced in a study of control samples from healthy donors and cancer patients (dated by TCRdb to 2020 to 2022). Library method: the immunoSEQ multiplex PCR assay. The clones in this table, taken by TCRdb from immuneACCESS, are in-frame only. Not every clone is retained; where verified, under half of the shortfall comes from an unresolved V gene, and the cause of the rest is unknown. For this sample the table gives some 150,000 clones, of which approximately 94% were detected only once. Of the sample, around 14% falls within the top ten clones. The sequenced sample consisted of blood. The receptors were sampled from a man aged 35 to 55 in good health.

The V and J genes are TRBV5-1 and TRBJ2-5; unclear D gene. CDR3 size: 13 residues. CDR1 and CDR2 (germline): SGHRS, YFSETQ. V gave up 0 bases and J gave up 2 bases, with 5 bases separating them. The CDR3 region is CASSLGTQETQYF. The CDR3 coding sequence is TGCGCCAGCAGCTTGGGCACTCAAGAGACCCAGTACTTC.

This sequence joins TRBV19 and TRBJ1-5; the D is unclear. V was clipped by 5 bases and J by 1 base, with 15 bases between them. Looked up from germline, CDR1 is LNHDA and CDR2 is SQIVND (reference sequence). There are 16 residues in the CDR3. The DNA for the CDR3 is TGTGCCAGTAGTGAGGATCAGGCGGGGAGCAATCAGCCCCAGCATTTT. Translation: CASSEDQAGSNQPQHF.

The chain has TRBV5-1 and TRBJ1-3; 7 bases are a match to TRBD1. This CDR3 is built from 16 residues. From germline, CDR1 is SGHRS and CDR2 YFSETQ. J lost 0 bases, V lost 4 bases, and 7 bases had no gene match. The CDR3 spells CASSIGTDHSGNTIYF. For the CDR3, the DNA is TGCGCCAGCAGCATAGGGACAGATCACTCTGGAAACACCATATATTTT.

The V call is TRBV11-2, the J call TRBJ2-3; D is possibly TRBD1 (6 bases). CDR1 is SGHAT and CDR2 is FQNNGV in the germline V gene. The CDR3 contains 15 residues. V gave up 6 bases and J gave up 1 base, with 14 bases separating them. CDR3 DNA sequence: TGTGCCAGCAGAAGACCGGGACATCGCACAGATACGCAGTATTTT. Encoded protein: CASRRPGHRTDTQYF.

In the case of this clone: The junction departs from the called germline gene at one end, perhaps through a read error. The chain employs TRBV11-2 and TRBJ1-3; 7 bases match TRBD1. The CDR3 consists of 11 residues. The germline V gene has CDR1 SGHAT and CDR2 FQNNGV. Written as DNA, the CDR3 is TGTGCCAGCAGCTCCGGACCGGGACAGAGTTTT. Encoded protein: CASSSGPGQSF.

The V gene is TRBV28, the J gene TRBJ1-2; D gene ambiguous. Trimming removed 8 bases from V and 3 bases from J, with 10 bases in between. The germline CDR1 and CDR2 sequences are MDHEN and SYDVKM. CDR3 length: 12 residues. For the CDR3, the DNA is TGTGCCAGCGGAAGGGTGGACTATGGCTACACCTTC. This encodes CASGRVDYGYTF.

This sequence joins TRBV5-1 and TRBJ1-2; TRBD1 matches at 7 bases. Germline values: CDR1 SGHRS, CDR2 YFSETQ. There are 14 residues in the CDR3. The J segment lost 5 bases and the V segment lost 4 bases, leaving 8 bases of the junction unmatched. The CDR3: CASSESRDRYGYTF. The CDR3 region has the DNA TGCGCCAGCAGCGAAAGCCGGGACAGATATGGCTACACCTTC.

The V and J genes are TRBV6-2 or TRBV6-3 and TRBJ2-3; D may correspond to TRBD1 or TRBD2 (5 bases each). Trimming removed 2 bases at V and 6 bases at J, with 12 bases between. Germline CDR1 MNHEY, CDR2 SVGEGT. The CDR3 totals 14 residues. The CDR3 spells CASSYRDLADTQYF. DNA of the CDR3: TGTGCCAGCAGTTACCGGGACCTGGCGGATACGCAGTATTTT.

The CDR3 protein is CASSAHHKPGQGRGNTIYF. In nucleotides, the CDR3 is TGTGCCAGCAGCGCCCACCACAAGCCGGGACAGGGAAGAGGAAACACCATATATTTT. The V call is TRBV9, the J call TRBJ1-3, with 9 positions matching TRBD1. V shed 3 bases, J shed 4 bases, and the junction held 17 bases outside the gene matches. Germline V gives CDR1 SGDLS, CDR2 YYNGEE. CDR3 size: 19 residues.

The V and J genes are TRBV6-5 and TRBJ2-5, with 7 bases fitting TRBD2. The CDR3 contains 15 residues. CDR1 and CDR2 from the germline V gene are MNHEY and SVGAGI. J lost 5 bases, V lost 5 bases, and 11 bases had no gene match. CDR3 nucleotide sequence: TGTGCCAGCAGTCCCACCCACGGGGGAGGGGAGACCCAGTACTTC. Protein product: CASSPTHGGGETQYF.

This CDR3 is CASSLTLAGGYQETQYF. CDR3 in DNA: TGTGCCAGCAGCTTAACTTTAGCGGGAGGATATCAAGAGACCCAGTACTTC. This chain connects TRBV7-3 to TRBJ2-5; 10 bases agree with TRBD2. J gave up 2 bases and V 0 bases, and 6 bases lay outside the gene matches. CDR3 length: 17 residues. Germline CDR1 SGHTA, CDR2 FQGTGA.

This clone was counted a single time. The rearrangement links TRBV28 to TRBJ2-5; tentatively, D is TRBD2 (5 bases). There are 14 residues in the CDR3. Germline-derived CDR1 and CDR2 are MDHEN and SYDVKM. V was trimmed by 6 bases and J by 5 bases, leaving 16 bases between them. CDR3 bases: TGTGCCAGCAGCCGCGGAATACCGGGGGAGACCCAGTACTTC. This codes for CASSRGIPGETQYF.

The CDR3 region is CASSNGLPGELFF. CDR3 sequence (DNA): TGCGCCAGCAGCAACGGCCTACCCGGGGAGCTGTTTTTT. The gene calls are TRBV10-2 and TRBJ2-2; D gene uncertain. The CDR3 has 13 amino acids. CDR1 and CDR2 (germline): WSHSY, SAAADI. V gave up 6 bases and J gave up 6 bases, with 11 bases separating them.

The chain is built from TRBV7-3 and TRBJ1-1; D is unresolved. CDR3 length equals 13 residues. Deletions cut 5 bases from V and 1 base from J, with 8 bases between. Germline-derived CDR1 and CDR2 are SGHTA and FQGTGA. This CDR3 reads CASSRDTNTEAFF. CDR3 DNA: TGTGCCAGCAGCCGTGACACGAACACTGAAGCTTTCTTT.

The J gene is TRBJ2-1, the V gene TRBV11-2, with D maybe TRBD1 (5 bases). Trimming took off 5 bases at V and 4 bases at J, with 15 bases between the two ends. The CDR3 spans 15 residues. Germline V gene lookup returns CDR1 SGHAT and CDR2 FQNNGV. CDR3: CASSTGHLGYNEQFF. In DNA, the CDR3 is TGTGCCAGCAGCACAGGCCATTTGGGATACAATGAGCAGTTCTTC.

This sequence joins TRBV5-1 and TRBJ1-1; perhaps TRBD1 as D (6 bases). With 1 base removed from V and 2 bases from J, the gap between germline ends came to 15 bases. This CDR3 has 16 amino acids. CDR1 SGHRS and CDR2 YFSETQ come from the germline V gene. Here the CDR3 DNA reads TGCGCCAGCAGCTTGTTCTCGGAGGGGGTAAACACTGAAGCTTTCTTT. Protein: CASSLFSEGVNTEAFF.

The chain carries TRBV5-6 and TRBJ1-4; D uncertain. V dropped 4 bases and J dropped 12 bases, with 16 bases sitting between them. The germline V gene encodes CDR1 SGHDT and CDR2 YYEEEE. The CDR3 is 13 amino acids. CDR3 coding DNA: TGTGCCAGCAGCAAAGGGAACGGGTTCGAACTGTTTTTT. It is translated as CASSKGNGFELFF.